The source of this T cell receptor (beta chain) is a study of blood T cell repertoires in COVID-19 (TCRdb year 2020). About the study as a whole: Collaborator samples came from the United States, Italy and Spain and covered acute and convalescent phases of COVID-19. The material from the prospective study consisted of cDNA or gDNA derived from T cells, B-cell-depleted T cells, or PBMCs. Deeply sampled blood TCRbeta repertoires from subjects exposed to, actively infected with, or recovered from COVID-19 were included in the dataset. The repertoires were made available in a free public database intended to serve as a resource for research on the immune response to SARS-CoV-2. Samples were obtained from the ongoing ImmuneRACE study (first 160 participants) and from 1,200 or so subjects provided by 6 global collaborators. The sample metadata nearly always contained a de-identified subject ID, COVID-19 status, age in years and sex. HLA class I and class II types, where available, came from metadata supplied by the sample provider rather than from assay-based typing. Broader findings and caveats from the paper: The amount of clinical and demographic metadata varied by source and participant and was provided uncurated.

The germline V gene supplies CDR1 SGHNT and CDR2 YENEEA. From the cysteine up to the phenylalanine, the CDR3 has a length of 13 residues. Of the read, only the CDR3 DNA is kept; its 39 bases are in frame from base 1. The V and J ends are trimmed by 5 bases and 5 bases, leaving 12 bases between them. TCRbeta CDR3 regions were amplified from genomic DNA using the immunoSEQ Assay, a bias-controlled multiplex PCR. The paper's processing steps were these. The number of nucleated cells in each sample was estimated from the amplification of reference gene primers within the assay. Sequence reads were collapsed and filtered to measure the absolute abundance of every unique TCRbeta CDR3 rearrangement. For each sample, productive Simpson clonality was calculated as the square root of Simpson's diversity index across productive rearrangements. TCRdb took over this immuneACCESS table, retaining in-frame rearrangements with V and J assigned. Such tables are incomplete; in checked studies, under half of the missing clones stem from an unresolved V gene, and the remainder is unexplained. For V, J and clone size, that table is used; D and trimming come from the DNA. The sample contains about 77,000 clones, 75% to 90% of them found a single time. Together, the top ten hold under 5% of the sample.

The collaborating institutions used their own protocols to collect whole blood in K2EDTA tubes. For TCRbeta analysis, collaborators shipped samples as frozen whole blood, isolated PBMCs, or DNA extracted from either of those sample types. With regard to this clone: Its antigen is currently not known. Base-call qualities are not available, and no considerably larger clone is one nucleotide away.

The receptor was derived from a woman in her 70s with acute or convalescent COVID-19. The sequenced sample consisted of peripheral blood. The receptor chain draws on TRBV11-3 and TRBJ1-1; possibly the D gene is TRBD1, per 6 matching bases. The DNA sequence is TGTGCCAGCAGCCTCACAGGGTGGACTGAAGCTTTCTTT. Its product reads: CASSLTGWTEAFF.